The subject of this entry is one T cell receptor (beta chain). Antigen: not known. The CDR3 is 16 amino acids. The ends were cut back, 3 bases at V and 1 base at J, with 13 bases in the middle. The germline V gene has CDR1 KGHSH and CDR2 LQKENI. The record originates from a study of T cell responses to AZD1222 COVID-19 vaccine. Sequenced by immunoSEQ multiplex PCR; TCRdb stores in-frame clones only, minus some. The sample includes under 150,000 clones, 75% to 85% of them seen just once. Broader study findings: Reportedly, nearly half the spike-specific TCRs target unmutated variant regions. CD4 TCRs associated with vaccination spanned spike, dominating at 160-218 and 743-854. In a largely white British group with more females than males, clonal diversity was possibly underestimated. Repertoires were obtained only post-peak T cell response.

The sequence came from an adult who received the AZD1222 COVID-19 vaccine. This sequence joins TRBV18 and TRBJ1-5; perhaps TRBD1 as D (6 bases). The specimen comprised peripheral blood, sampled 28 days after the second AZD1222 dose. This chain's CDR3 is CASSPAGGYSNQPQHF. In DNA form, the CDR3 reads TGTGCCAGCTCACCTGCGGGGGGCTACAGCAATCAGCCCCAGCATTTT.